The following is a T cell receptor beta chain sequence with its context. This sample is drawn from a study of T cell changes during pregnancy in multiple sclerosis. TCRdb's copy holds only in-frame clones and misses some; the assay was immunoSEQ multiplex PCR. In the table there are 91,000 or so clones, roughly 92% of which are singletons. CDR3 length equals 13 residues. The V gene's germline CDR1 is SGHRS and CDR2 YFSETQ. The V and J ends lost 4 bases and 7 bases, in that order; junction bases with no gene match: 2. The receptor's source is a female donor with multiple sclerosis, enrolled in a pregnancy study. The material sequenced was peripheral blood, taken after pregnancy. This sequence joins TRBV5-1 and TRBJ1-6, with TRBD1 matching over 7 bases. In nucleotides, the CDR3 is TGCGCCAGCAGCGGACAGGAGAATTCACCCCTCCACTTT. Encoded protein: CASSGQENSPLHF.